These 12 T cell receptor beta chains came from one sample sequenced in a study of vaccination and CD4 T cells after COVID-19. Sequenced with the Oncomine TCR Beta short-read assay was DNA taken from cultured CD4+ T cells. Each CDR3 protein is one row after TCRdb ran MiXCR on the PCR reads. The table lists roughly 16,000 distinct CDR3 sequences, roughly 45% of them singletons. Treatment denoted: 10-day PBMC culture with coronavirus spike peptide pools or control peptides (ViraFEST assay). Their antigen targets remain unknown. Sequenced material: CD4+ T cells from blood, cultured in vitro. All receptors come from a human donor who had recovered from COVID-19.

This clonotype has just a few counts. This chain uses TRBV6-2 or TRBV6-3 with TRBJ1-3; possible D gene TRBD1, 6 bases. The CDR3 covers 15 residues. Germline assignment: CDR1 MNHEY and CDR2 SVGEGT. Trimming stripped 1 base from V and 4 bases from J, with 11 bases between. The CDR3 spells CASSYLQGSGNTIYF. As DNA, the CDR3 is TGTGCCAGCAGTTACTTACAGGGATCCGGAAACACCATATATTTT.

The rearrangement joins TRBV20-1 to TRBJ2-1; 13 bases are a match to TRBD2. Germline-derived CDR1 and CDR2 are DFQATT and SNEGSKA (reference sequence). The CDR3 consists of 17 residues. Germline trimming cut 1 base from V and 4 bases from J; bases unmatched to any gene: 7. CDR3 residues: CSARGTPGLAGYNEQFF. CDR3 sequence (DNA): TGCAGTGCTAGAGGAACTCCGGGACTAGCGGGATACAATGAGCAGTTCTTC.

This chain uses TRBV20-1 with TRBJ1-5, with D unresolved. This CDR3 is 13 amino acids long. Trimming left V 3 bases short and J 0 bases short, with 6 bases between. Looked up from germline, CDR1 is DFQATT and CDR2 is SNEGSKA (reference sequence). CDR3 amino acids: CSASLDSNQPQHF. The DNA for the CDR3 is TGCAGTGCTAGTCTCGATAGCAATCAGCCCCAGCATTTT.

This chain links TRBV5-1 with TRBJ2-1; 12 bases align to TRBD2. Germline values: CDR1 SGHRS, CDR2 YFSETQ. The CDR3 extends over 17 amino acids. The V segment lost 4 bases and the J segment 4 bases; nucleotides outside the gene matches: 9. The CDR3 DNA follows: TGCGCCAGCAGCCCGGCCGCTAGCGGGAGGGGTTACAATGAGCAGTTCTTC. Protein product: CASSPAASGRGYNEQFF.

The chain links TRBV20-1 to TRBJ2-3; D may match TRBD1 or TRBD2 (6 bases each). The CDR3 spans 14 residues. Germline values: CDR1 DFQATT, CDR2 SNEGSKA (reference sequence). Between the trimmed V and J ends, which lost 2 bases and 0 bases, there was a span of 9 bases. The CDR3 coding sequence is TGCAGTGCTAGAACAGGGACTAGCACAGATACGCAGTATTTT. Translated: CSARTGTSTDTQYF.

The genes are TRBV5-1 and TRBJ2-5; tentative D call: TRBD2 (5 bases). CDR1 SGHRS and CDR2 YFSETQ come from the germline V gene. This CDR3 contains 14 residues. Trimming removed 0 bases from V and 5 bases from J, with 11 bases in between. CDR3 DNA sequence: TGCGCCAGCAGCTTGGGTAGCGTAGGGGAGACCCAGTACTTC. It specifies CASSLGSVGETQYF. Complete variable domain (other parts from reference TRBV5-1 and TRBJ2-5): KAGVTQTPRYLIKTRGQQVTLSCSPISGHRSVSWYQQTPGQGLQFLFEYFSETQRNKGNFPGRFSGRQFSNSRSEMNVSTLELGDSALYLCASSLGSVGETQYFGPGTRLLVL.

The chain combines TRBV6-1 with TRBJ2-3; no firm D call. The CDR3 is made up of 12 amino acids. The germline V gene encodes CDR1 MNHNS and CDR2 SASEGT. V lost 7 bases and J lost 0, with 5 bases in between. The CDR3 region is CASKPSTDTQYF. The CDR3 DNA is TGTGCCAGCAAGCCCAGCACAGATACGCAGTATTTT.

The chain uses TRBV29-1 and TRBJ2-3, with 10 positions matching TRBD2. V lost 6 bases, J lost 2 bases, and 8 bases stayed unmatched. Germline CDR1 and CDR2: SQVTM and ANQGSEA. The CDR3 totals 15 residues. The CDR3: CSVRKAGGATDTQYF. The CDR3 DNA follows: TGCAGCGTACGAAAAGCGGGAGGGGCCACAGATACGCAGTATTTT.

This chain joins TRBV7-9 and TRBJ2-7, with D hard to call. This CDR3 comprises 17 residues. Per the germline V gene, CDR1 is SEHNR and CDR2 is FQNEAQ (reference sequence). Trimming pared 2 bases from V and 1 base from J, leaving 18 bases between. CDR3 protein: CASSLWAELDESYEQYF. Here the CDR3 DNA reads TGTGCCAGCAGCTTATGGGCAGAATTAGACGAGTCCTACGAGCAGTACTTC.

The V gene is TRBV2, the J gene TRBJ2-2, with 8 bases aligning to TRBD1. The V gene's germline CDR1 is SNHLY and CDR2 FYNNEI. J lost 3 bases, V lost 6 bases, and 3 bases had no gene match. This CDR3 comprises 14 residues. CDR3 sequence reads: CASSKDRDTGELFF. CDR3 bases: TGTGCCAGCAGCAAGGACAGGGACACCGGGGAGCTGTTTTTT. Full variable domain (outside the CDR3, taken from reference TRBV2 and TRBJ2-2): EPEVTQTPSHQVTQMGQEVILRCVPISNHLYFYWYRQILGQKVEFLVSFYNNEISEKSEIFDDQFSVERPDGSNFTLKIRSTKLEDSAMYFCASSKDRDTGELFFGEGSRLTVL.

This sequence joins TRBV11-3 and TRBJ1-1; D is unresolved. Germline V gene lookup returns CDR1 SGHNT and CDR2 YENEEA. The CDR3 contains 13 residues. The V end lost 1 base, the J end lost 5 bases, and 8 bases lay between the germline ends. The CDR3 region has the DNA TGTGCCAGCAGCTTAGCTTCCGGGACTGAAGCTTTCTTT. This gives the protein CASSLASGTEAFF.

CDR3 DNA sequence: TGCGCCAGCAGCCAAGGGGGGGGCTATGGCTACACCTTC. Encoded protein: CASSQGGGYGYTF. This chain connects TRBV4-1 to TRBJ1-2, with a possible D match to TRBD1 (5 bases). This CDR3 is built from 13 residues. Trimming removed 1 base from V and 4 bases from J, with 7 bases in between. In germline, CDR1 is MGHRA, CDR2 YSYEKL.